These 10 T cell receptor beta chains originate from one sample sequenced in a study of cytomegalovirus exposure and HLA in healthy donors. Researchers ran the PCR with 60 Vbeta and 13 Jbeta primers. The protocol was immunoSEQ multiplex PCR, while the TCRdb copy is restricted to in-frame clones and leaves out a portion. This table has 130,000 or so clones, over 60% appearing once. Sequences were obtained from PBMCs. All receptors come from a female donor in good health and CMV-seronegative.

The chain combines TRBV27 with TRBJ1-4; D is possibly TRBD1 (6 bases). V lost 10 bases, J lost 4 bases, and 13 bases lay in between. The CDR3 contains 13 residues. Germline values: CDR1 MNHEY, CDR2 SMNVEV (reference sequence). The CDR3 spells CATGQRRNEKLFF. The CDR3 DNA sequence: TGTGCCACCGGACAGAGACGTAATGAAAAACTGTTTTTT.

This chain uses TRBV14 with TRBJ2-1; TRBD2 matches at 12 bases. The V segment lost 5 bases and the J segment 3 bases; nucleotides outside the gene matches: 5. CDR1 and CDR2 (germline): SGHDN, FVKESK. The CDR3 consists of 16 residues. The DNA of the CDR3 is TGTGCCAGCAGCTCCCTAGCGGGAGGGATCTACAATGAGCAGTTCTTC. This encodes CASSSLAGGIYNEQFF.

The chain employs TRBV28 and TRBJ1-5; 9 bases agree with TRBD1. The V and J ends lost 3 bases and 7 bases, in that order; junction bases with no gene match: 13. CDR3 length: 17 amino acids. From germline, CDR1 is MDHEN and CDR2 SYDVKM. The CDR3 loop is CASSFPPRQGVGQPQHF. The DNA of the CDR3 is TGTGCCAGCAGTTTTCCCCCTAGACAGGGGGTAGGACAGCCCCAGCATTTT.

As regards this clone: Other DNA sequences in the same sample also yield this CDR3. As DNA, the CDR3 is TGTGCCAGCAGCCCCCGACAGGGAGCAAATTCACCCCTCCACTTT. This translates into CASSPRQGANSPLHF. V is TRBV9 and J is TRBJ1-6; 7 positions match TRBD1. The CDR3 runs to 15 residues. Germline values: CDR1 SGDLS, CDR2 YYNGEE. The J segment lost 7 bases and the V segment lost 4 bases, leaving 8 bases of the junction unmatched.

In this sample, this clone turned up a few times. The CDR3 region is CASSFRDETEAFF. CDR3 coding DNA: TGCGCCAGCAGCTTCAGGGATGAGACTGAAGCTTTCTTT. The chain has TRBV5-1 and TRBJ1-1, with a tentative D call TRBD1 (5 bases). The germline V and J ends were trimmed by 2 bases and 5 bases, with 10 bases remaining between them. This CDR3 comprises 13 residues. Germline assignment: CDR1 SGHRS and CDR2 YFSETQ. Supplemented by reference TRBV5-1 and TRBJ1-1, the full variable domain reads KAGVTQTPRYLIKTRGQQVTLSCSPISGHRSVSWYQQTPGQGLQFLFEYFSETQRNKGNFPGRFSGRQFSNSRSEMNVSTLELGDSALYLCASSFRDETEAFFGQGTRLTVV.

This clone appeared a few times. This rearrangement joins TRBV6-4 to TRBJ2-1; 9 nucleotides align to TRBD2. The V and J ends lost 1 base and 15 bases, in that order; junction bases with no gene match: 16. The CDR3 consists of 16 residues. Germline V gives CDR1 MRHNA, CDR2 SNTAGT. DNA of the CDR3: TGTGCCAGCAGTGACTTGAGGGCGGGAGGGCCGGGGGTTCGGTTCTTC. Translating it yields CASSDLRAGGPGVRFF.

J is TRBJ1-1 and V is TRBV7-9, with TRBD1 as a possible D gene (6 bases). The CDR3 is made up of 15 amino acids. The germline V gene has CDR1 SEHNR and CDR2 FQNEAQ (reference sequence). Trimming took 1 base from V and 4 from J, leaving 13 bases between them. The CDR3 protein is CASSLETGHLTEAFF. The CDR3, as DNA: TGTGCCAGCAGCTTAGAAACAGGGCACCTCACTGAAGCTTTCTTT.

This clone turned up a few times. CDR3 amino acids: CASSPYIRGTGLPGNTIYF. The CDR3 DNA reads as TGTGCCAGCAGTCCCTATATCCGGGGAACAGGGCTCCCTGGAAACACCATATATTTT. The chain links TRBV27 to TRBJ1-3; possibly TRBD1 for D (6 bases). The V and J ends lost 5 bases and 2 bases respectively, with 25 bases between them. Germline values: CDR1 MNHEY, CDR2 SMNVEV (reference sequence). The CDR3 is made up of 19 amino acids.

The rearrangement links TRBV25-1 to TRBJ1-1, with D maybe TRBD1 (5 bases). The V end was cut by 2 bases, the J end by 1 base, with 5 bases between. CDR3 length: 13 residues. CDR1 MGHDK and CDR2 SYGVNS come from the germline V gene. The CDR3 region is CASSEDRNTEAFF. CDR3 bases: TGTGCCAGCAGTGAAGACAGGAACACTGAAGCTTTCTTT.

This clone appeared once. This sequence joins TRBV9 and TRBJ1-4; perhaps TRBD1 as D (5 bases). CDR1 is SGDLS and CDR2 is YYNGEE in the germline V gene. Trimming took 0 bases from V and 0 from J, leaving 6 bases between them. The CDR3 totals 15 residues. The CDR3 nucleotides are TGTGCCAGCAGCGTAGGGGGCGCAACTAATGAAAAACTGTTTTTT. This translates into CASSVGGATNEKLFF.